This T cell receptor beta chain emerged from a study of cytomegalovirus exposure and HLA in healthy donors. In the study overall: The roughly 120 validation repertoires were reported in a later analysis to have been generated on the same platform as the approximately 700 first-cohort repertoires. Study-level findings and limits: Reported performance of the classifier showed diagnosis of cytomegalovirus status with high specificity and sensitivity. Most TCR sequences showed up rarely, but some public TCRs showed up in many donors.

Sequencing was performed with immunoSEQ multiplex PCR; in TCRdb, only in-frame clones are kept and a portion is missing. The sample holds some 170,000 clones, approximately 87% seen once. In regard to this clone: The antigen remains unidentified.

J lost 5 bases, V lost 6 bases, and 6 bases had no gene match. The V gene's germline CDR1 is KGHSH and CDR2 LQKENI. CDR3 size: 13 residues. What was sequenced was PBMCs. The TCR comes from a woman aged 25-40 years in good health and CMV-seronegative. The chain couples TRBV18 to TRBJ2-5, with 7 nucleotides matching TRBD1. CDR3 protein: CASSPTGRETQYF. The CDR3 region has the DNA TGTGCCAGCTCCCCGACAGGGCGGGAGACCCAGTACTTC. Supplemented by reference TRBV18 and TRBJ2-5, the full variable domain reads NAGVMQNPRHLVRRRGQEARLRCSPMKGHSHVYWYRQLPEEGLKFMVYLQKENIIDESGMPKERFSAEFPKEGPSILRIQQVVRGDSAAYFCASSPTGRETQYFGPGTRLLVL.